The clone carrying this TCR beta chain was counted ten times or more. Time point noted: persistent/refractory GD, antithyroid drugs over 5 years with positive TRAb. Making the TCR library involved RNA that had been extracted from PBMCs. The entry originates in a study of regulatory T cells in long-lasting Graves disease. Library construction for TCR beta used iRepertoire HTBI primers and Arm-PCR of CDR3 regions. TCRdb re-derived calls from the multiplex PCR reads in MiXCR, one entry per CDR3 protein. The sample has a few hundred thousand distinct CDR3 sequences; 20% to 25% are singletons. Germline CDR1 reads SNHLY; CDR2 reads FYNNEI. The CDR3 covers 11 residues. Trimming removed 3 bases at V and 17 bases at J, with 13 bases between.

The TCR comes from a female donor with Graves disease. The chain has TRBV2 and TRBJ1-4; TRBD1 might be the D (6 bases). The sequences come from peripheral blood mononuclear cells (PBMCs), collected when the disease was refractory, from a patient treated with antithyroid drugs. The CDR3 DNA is TGTGCCAGCAGTGATACAGGGAACGGTTTTTTT. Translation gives CASSDTGNGFF.